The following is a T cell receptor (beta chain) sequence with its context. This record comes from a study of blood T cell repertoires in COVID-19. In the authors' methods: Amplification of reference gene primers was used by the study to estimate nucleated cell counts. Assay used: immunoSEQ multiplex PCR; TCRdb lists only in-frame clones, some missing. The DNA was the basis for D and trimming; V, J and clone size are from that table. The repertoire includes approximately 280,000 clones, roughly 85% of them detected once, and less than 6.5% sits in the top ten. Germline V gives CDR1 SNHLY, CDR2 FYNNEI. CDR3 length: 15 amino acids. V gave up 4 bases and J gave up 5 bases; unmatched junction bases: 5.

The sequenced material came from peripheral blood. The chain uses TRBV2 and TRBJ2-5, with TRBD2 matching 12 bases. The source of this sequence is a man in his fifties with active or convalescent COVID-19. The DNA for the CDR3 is TGTGCCAGCAGTGCTTACCTAGCGGGAGGGGAGACCCAGTACTTC. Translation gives CASSAYLAGGETQYF. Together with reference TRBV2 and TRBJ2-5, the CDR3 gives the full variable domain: EPEVTQTPSHQVTQMGQEVILRCVPISNHLYFYWYRQILGQKVEFLVSFYNNEISEKSEIFDDQFSVERPDGSNFTLKIRSTKLEDSAMYFCASSAYLAGGETQYFGPGTRLLVL.